The 24 T cell receptor beta chains below were found in one sample sequenced in a study of blood T cell repertoires in COVID-19. Method: immunoSEQ multiplex PCR; TCRdb's copy keeps in-frame clones and lacks some. Of 160,000 or so clones in the sample, about 83% are singletons; the top ten hold 11% to 15%. The sample comprised peripheral blood. Receptors originate from a woman of 80 years or more with acute or convalescent COVID-19.

This chain uses TRBV15 with TRBJ1-4; perhaps TRBD1 as D (5 bases). The CDR3 is 15 residues long. Germline V gene lookup returns CDR1 LNHNV and CDR2 YYDKDF (reference sequence). Trimming pared 0 bases from V and 8 bases from J, leaving 13 bases between. In DNA, the CDR3 is TGTGCCACCAGCAGAGATTTAGACAGTCGGGAAAAACTGTTTTTT. This sequence encodes CATSRDLDSREKLFF.

CDR3 sequence (DNA): TGTGCCAGCAGAACCCCTCGCAGCGGGAGGGAGACCCAGTACTTC. Protein: CASRTPRSGRETQYF. The chain carries TRBV2 and TRBJ2-5; 9 bases map to TRBD2. J lost 5 bases, V lost 6 bases, and 10 bases had no gene match. CDR3 size: 15 residues. Germline assignment: CDR1 SNHLY and CDR2 FYNNEI.

The J gene is TRBJ2-2, the V gene TRBV5-4, with D maybe TRBD2 (5 bases). The CDR3 sequence is 13 residues long. Germline-derived CDR1 and CDR2 are SGHNT and YYREEE (reference sequence). Trimming took off 4 bases at V and 6 bases at J, with 10 bases between the two ends. The CDR3 DNA reads TGTGCCAGCAGCGTGAGGGTGTCCGGGGAGCTGTTTTTT. It is translated as CASSVRVSGELFF.

The V call is TRBV9, the J call TRBJ2-1, with TRBD2 matching over 7 bases. Germline V gene lookup returns CDR1 SGDLS and CDR2 YYNGEE. CDR3 size: 17 residues. The V gene end was trimmed by 4 bases and the J gene end by 0 bases; junction bases not matched to a gene: 10. CDR3 residues: CASSPRLAESSYNEQFF. CDR3 nucleotide sequence: TGTGCCAGCAGCCCCCGACTAGCTGAGAGCTCCTACAATGAGCAGTTCTTC.

The rearrangement uses TRBV4-1 and TRBJ1-1, with D possibly TRBD1 on 6 matching bases. V was trimmed by 5 bases and J by 5 bases, leaving 15 bases between them. The CDR3 consists of 14 residues. Germline V gene lookup returns CDR1 MGHRA and CDR2 YSYEKL. DNA of the CDR3: TGCGCCAGCAGCTGGGGGCAACCGGTTACTGAAGCTTTCTTT. This translates into CASSWGQPVTEAFF.

This chain connects TRBV15 to TRBJ1-5; 7 positions agree with TRBD1. CDR1 is LNHNV and CDR2 is YYDKDF in the germline V gene (reference sequence). The CDR3 extends over 15 amino acids. Trimming removed 6 bases from V and 2 bases from J; junction bases left unmatched: 7. CDR3 coding DNA: TGTGCCACCAGACGGAGGGACAGAGGCAATCAGCCCCAGCATTTT. This codes for CATRRRDRGNQPQHF.

The V gene is TRBV27, the J gene TRBJ1-1, with D tentatively TRBD1 (5 bases). Trimming removed 4 bases from V and 1 base from J, with 10 bases in between. Germline CDR1 and CDR2: MNHEY and SMNVEV (reference sequence). The CDR3 has 14 amino acids. The CDR3 DNA follows: TGTGCCAGCAGTTCCTGGGGCGCGAACACTGAAGCTTTCTTT. Its translation: CASSSWGANTEAFF.

This sequence joins TRBV7-9 and TRBJ2-4, with D maybe TRBD1 (5 bases). Trimming took 0 bases from V and 8 from J, leaving 8 bases between them. Germline V gives CDR1 SEHNR, CDR2 FQNEAQ (reference sequence). The CDR3 loop spans 13 amino acids. Here the CDR3 DNA reads TGTGCCAGCAGCTTAGCGTCCAGGGACATTCAGTACTTC. Its translation is CASSLASRDIQYF.

This chain joins TRBV27 and TRBJ1-2, with TRBD1 matching over 10 bases. Trimming took 1 base from V and 0 from J; bases not matched to a gene: 8. CDR1 is MNHEY and CDR2 is SMNVEV in the germline V gene (reference sequence). This CDR3 contains 18 residues. The DNA for the CDR3 is TGTGCCAGCAGTTTATATGGGGACAGGGGAGCACCTAACTATGGCTACACCTTC. Translated, it gives CASSLYGDRGAPNYGYTF.

The chain recombines TRBV18 with TRBJ1-6, with 11 bases matching TRBD1. Trimming at V came to 2 bases and at J to 3 bases, leaving 0 bases not matched to a gene. Germline V gene sequence: CDR1 KGHSH, CDR2 LQKENI. There are 16 residues in the CDR3. The CDR3 DNA is TGTGCCAGCTCACCAGGGACAGGGGGCTATAATTCACCCCTCCACTTT. Protein product: CASSPGTGGYNSPLHF.

V and J are TRBV19 and TRBJ1-5, with 8 bases that match TRBD1. Germline V gene sequence: CDR1 LNHDA, CDR2 SQIVND (reference sequence). The junction had 7 bases not matched to a gene; V was cut back by 5 bases and J by 1 base. The CDR3 extends over 16 amino acids. The CDR3 nucleotides read TGTGCCAGTAGTGGGACAGGCCGGGTCAGCAATCAGCCCCAGCATTTT. This translates into CASSGTGRVSNQPQHF.

The chain joins TRBV19 to TRBJ1-4; no clear D gene. Trimming removed 1 base at V and 1 base at J, with 10 bases between. Per germline, CDR1 LNHDA and CDR2 SQIVND (reference sequence). This CDR3 has 16 residues. DNA of the CDR3: TGTGCCAGTAGTATAGGCGGGATCGGAACTAATGAAAAACTGTTTTTT. This codes for CASSIGGIGTNEKLFF. The full variable domain, with the rest looked up from reference TRBV19 and TRBJ1-4, is DGGITQSPKYLFRKEGQNVTLSCEQNLNHDAMYWYRQDPGQGLRLIYYSQIVNDFQKGDIAEGYSVSREKKESFPLTVTSAQKNPTAFYLCASSIGGIGTNEKLFFGSGTQLSVL.

The chain uses TRBV4-1 and TRBJ1-1; D perhaps matches TRBD1 (5 bases). The CDR3 consists of 16 residues. V was cut by 0 bases and J by 5 bases, with 16 bases left in between. Germline CDR1 reads MGHRA; CDR2 reads YSYEKL. The CDR3 DNA reads TGCGCCAGCAGCCAAGATAAAGGCGGGGGAAATACTGAAGCTTTCTTT. This translates into CASSQDKGGGNTEAFF.

The gene calls are TRBV5-1 and TRBJ1-1; D is possibly TRBD1 (6 bases). The CDR3 runs 15 residues. The germline V gene has CDR1 SGHRS and CDR2 YFSETQ. Trimming removed 2 bases at V and 2 bases at J, with 13 bases between. CDR3 bases: TGCGCCAGCAGCTTTCGAAGGACAGTAAACACTGAAGCTTTCTTT. Translation gives CASSFRRTVNTEAFF.

The V and J genes are TRBV7-2 and TRBJ2-5, with 7 bases lining up with TRBD2. V lost 4 bases, J lost 1 base, and 9 bases stayed unmatched. Per germline, CDR1 SGHTA and CDR2 FQGNSA. This CDR3 has 16 amino acids. In nucleotides, the CDR3 is TGTGCCAGCAGCTCCCCGGAGCGGGGTCCCCAAGAGACCCAGTACTTC. Its protein is CASSSPERGPQETQYF.

The chain couples TRBV5-6 to TRBJ2-7; TRBD2 matches at 10 bases. The germline gives CDR1 SGHDT, CDR2 YYEEEE. The CDR3 is 15 amino acids. V trimming: 2 bases; J trimming: 3 bases; junction bases outside the gene matches: 5. CDR3 protein: CASSFEASGGYEQYF. CDR3 DNA: TGTGCCAGCAGCTTTGAGGCTAGCGGGGGCTACGAGCAGTACTTC.

The chain carries TRBV4-2 and TRBJ2-3, with TRBD2 identical over 11 bases. J was trimmed by 5 bases and V by 3 bases; bases with no gene match: 7. Germline V lookup: CDR1 LGHNA, CDR2 YNFKEQ. There are 16 residues in the CDR3. DNA for the CDR3: TGTGCCAGCAGCCATCTTAGCGGGGGGGCCGGAGATACGCAGTATTTT. This sequence encodes CASSHLSGGAGDTQYF.

This chain connects TRBV11-2 to TRBJ2-2; D ambiguous. Germline CDR1 reads SGHAT; CDR2 reads FQNNGV. The CDR3 has 12 residues. The ends were cut back, 5 bases at V and 5 bases at J, with 6 bases in the middle. The CDR3 DNA reads TGTGCCAGCAGCCCCCTGACCGGGGAGCTGTTTTTT. This codes for CASSPLTGELFF.

V usage is TRBV7-2 and J usage is TRBJ2-3; D gene uncertain. V was shortened by 3 bases and J by 2 bases, with 6 bases between the two germline ends. The CDR3 is 13 amino acids. Germline CDR1 SGHTA, CDR2 FQGNSA. The CDR3, as DNA: TGTGCCAGCAGCTTCACTCTCACAGATACGCAGTATTTT. This gives the protein CASSFTLTDTQYF.

This clone is labeled as medium-sized. This chain connects TRBV10-1 to TRBJ2-2; a weak D match, TRBD1 (6 bases). The length of the CDR3 is 14 residues. In germline, CDR1 is WNHNN, CDR2 SYGVQD (reference sequence). V gave up 5 bases and J gave up 6 bases, with 13 bases separating them. The CDR3 reads CASSLTGEPGELFF. The CDR3 region has the DNA TGCGCCAGCAGTTTGACAGGAGAGCCCGGGGAGCTGTTTTTT.

The chain joins TRBV7-2 to TRBJ2-3, with a possible D match to TRBD1 (7 bases). CDR1 SGHTA and CDR2 FQGNSA come from the germline V gene. CDR3 length: 16 amino acids. V lost 5 bases and J 3 bases, leaving 18 bases between the germline ends. CDR3 protein: CASSPQGGIATDTQYF. The CDR3 DNA reads TGTGCCAGCAGCCCCCAGGGGGGAATCGCGACAGATACGCAGTATTTT.

The chain links TRBV18 to TRBJ1-5; weak D call: TRBD1 (6 bases). The germline V and J ends were trimmed by 4 bases and 4 bases, with 14 bases remaining between them. From germline, CDR1 is KGHSH and CDR2 LQKENI. There are 15 residues in the CDR3. This chain's CDR3 is CASSLFGQLNQPQHF. CDR3 nucleotide sequence: TGTGCCAGCTCACTTTTTGGACAGCTGAATCAGCCCCAGCATTTT.

This clone showed up just a few times. V and J are TRBV5-4 and TRBJ2-7; a weak D match, TRBD1 (5 bases). There are 15 residues in the CDR3. V was cut by 2 bases and J by 2 bases, with 14 bases left in between. Germline assignment: CDR1 SGHNT and CDR2 YYREEE (reference sequence). The CDR3 protein is CASSFRVGAAYEQYF. DNA for the CDR3: TGTGCCAGCAGCTTCAGGGTTGGAGCTGCCTACGAGCAGTACTTC.

This sequence joins TRBV9 and TRBJ2-7; 7 bases map to TRBD1. Trimming at V came to 2 bases and at J to 3 bases, leaving 8 bases not matched to a gene. CDR1 and CDR2 from the germline V gene are SGDLS and YYNGEE. CDR3 length: 15 amino acids. The CDR3 region has the DNA TGTGCCAGCAGCGTTATAGGGGGCCCCTTCTACGAGCAGTACTTC. This codes for CASSVIGGPFYEQYF.